These 29 T cell receptor beta chains share one sample of origin, sequenced in a study of molecular identifiers for immune sequencing clone quantification. TCRdb analysed the PCR reads with MiXCR anew, one entry per CDR3 protein. The profile covers under 600,000 distinct CDR3 sequences, with about 20% appearing a single time and around 0.86% taken by the ten largest. The sequenced sample consisted of naive CD8+ T cells from blood, with Jurkat cell RNA spiked in. Subset defined: FACS-sorted CD8+CD4-CCR7+CD45RA+ naive T cells. All receptors come from a human donor in good health. Some libraries in this study had Jurkat cell RNA spiked in.

This clonotype was seen a few times. This sequence joins TRBV4-3 and TRBJ1-1; possibly TRBD1 for D (5 bases). CDR3 length: 16 amino acids. Germline values: CDR1 LGHNA, CDR2 YSLEER. V shed 0 bases and J shed 4 bases, with 15 bases lying between them. The DNA for the CDR3 is TGCGCCAGCAGCCAAGAGTGGGGGGGGGTCGGCACTGAAGCTTTCTTT. Protein sequence: CASSQEWGGVGTEAFF.

The chain couples TRBV5-6 to TRBJ2-7, with 7 nucleotides matching TRBD1. From germline, CDR1 is SGHDT and CDR2 YYEEEE. The trim removed 4 bases at V and 7 bases at J, leaving 14 bases unmatched. This CDR3 contains 15 residues. The CDR3 here is CASSLTSTGDREQYF. As DNA, the CDR3 is TGTGCCAGCAGCCTCACTAGTACAGGGGACCGGGAGCAGTACTTC. Drawing the rest from reference TRBV5-6 and TRBJ2-7, the complete variable domain is DAGVTQSPTHLIKTRGQQVTLRCSPKSGHDTVSWYQQALGQGPQFIFQYYEEEERQRGNFPDRFSGHQFPNYSSELNVNALLLGDSALYLCASSLTSTGDREQYFGPGTRLTVT.

This clonotype was detected many times. The V call is TRBV30, the J call TRBJ1-5, with a possible D match to TRBD1 (6 bases). Per the germline V gene, CDR1 is GTSNPN and CDR2 is SVGIG (reference sequence). The V end lost 0 bases, the J end lost 6 bases, and 12 bases lay between the germline ends. This CDR3 has 14 residues. The CDR3 nucleotides read TGTGCCTGGAGTGTTGGGCAGGGGCGTCAGCCCCAGCATTTT. Its protein product is CAWSVGQGRQPQHF.

This clonotype has at least ten counts. The chain uses TRBV27 and TRBJ2-7; 8 bases are shared with TRBD2. Germline-derived CDR1 and CDR2 are MNHEY and SMNVEV (reference sequence). Losses at the gene ends were 1 base for V and 4 bases for J; bases not matched to a gene: 3. This CDR3 comprises 14 residues. The CDR3 loop reads CASSLYPGGYEQYF. The CDR3 nucleotides are TGTGCCAGCAGTTTATATCCGGGGGGGTACGAGCAGTACTTC.

The chain employs TRBV6-6 and TRBJ2-7; D gene unclear. V was clipped by 5 bases and J by 0 bases, with 11 bases between them. CDR1 is MNHNY and CDR2 is SVGAGI in the germline V gene (reference sequence). This CDR3 is built from 14 residues. The CDR3, as DNA: TGTGCCAGCAGTCCGCGACGCTTCTCCTACGAGCAGTACTTC. Amino acid sequence: CASSPRRFSYEQYF.

The chain employs TRBV27 and TRBJ2-2; 8 nucleotides agree with TRBD1. Trimming at V came to 4 bases and at J to 4 bases, leaving 11 bases not matched to a gene. In germline, CDR1 is MNHEY, CDR2 SMNVEV (reference sequence). The CDR3 is 17 amino acids. The chain's CDR3 is CASSSGGVQGVTGELFF. In DNA form, the CDR3 reads TGTGCCAGCAGTTCCGGGGGTGTACAGGGGGTCACCGGGGAGCTGTTTTTT.

This clonotype showed up many times. The chain is built from TRBV12-3 or TRBV12-4 and TRBJ2-1; 8 nucleotides line up with TRBD1. V shed 7 bases and J 7 bases; nucleotides not matched to a gene: 12. The CDR3 has 15 residues. Here the CDR3 DNA reads TGTGCCAGCACCGTAATAACCAGGGGGCGGAATGAGCAGTTCTTC. Translation gives CASTVITRGRNEQFF.

The CDR3 loop reads CASSPDRPNTGELFF. The CDR3 nucleotides are TGCGCCAGCAGCCCCGACAGGCCGAACACCGGGGAGCTGTTTTTT. The chain combines TRBV5-1 with TRBJ2-2; TRBD1 might be the D (6 bases). The CDR3 sequence is 15 residues long. The germline V and J ends were trimmed by 4 bases and 0 bases, with 10 bases remaining between them. Germline lookup yields CDR1 SGHRS and CDR2 YFSETQ.

This clonotype was observed many times. The chain uses TRBV28 and TRBJ2-7, with D hard to call. The CDR3 totals 14 residues. Looked up from germline, CDR1 is MDHEN and CDR2 is SYDVKM. V gave up 5 bases and J gave up 3 bases, with 14 bases separating them. The CDR3 nucleotides are TGTGCCAGCAGTCCTCGAGCGACGGTCTACGAGCAGTACTTC. Its translation is CASSPRATVYEQYF.

This clonotype has only a few counts. The chain has TRBV6-1 and TRBJ2-7, with D perhaps TRBD2 (5 bases). The V gene's germline CDR1 is MNHNS and CDR2 SASEGT. This CDR3 contains 12 residues. The germline V and J ends were trimmed by 6 bases and 3 bases, with 9 bases remaining between them. The CDR3 is CASRAGFYEQYF. The DNA for the CDR3 is TGTGCCAGCAGGGCGGGTTTCTACGAGCAGTACTTC.

J is TRBJ2-7 and V is TRBV4-1; D may be TRBD2 (6 bases). This CDR3 region has 17 residues. Germline V gives CDR1 MGHRA, CDR2 YSYEKL. Trimming cost V 3 bases and J 2 bases, with 20 bases left between them. CDR3 in DNA: TGCGCCAGCAGCCAGGTTCCAGAGTCTAGCGAGGCCTACGAGCAGTACTTC. Translating gives CASSQVPESSEAYEQYF.

This clonotype was seen repeatedly, ten times or more. The chain combines TRBV29-1 with TRBJ2-1; 7 bases are a match to TRBD1. Germline trimming cut 4 bases from V and 4 bases from J; bases unmatched to any gene: 7. The germline V gene has CDR1 SQVTM and CDR2 ANQGSEA. The length of the CDR3 is 14 residues. The CDR3 sequence is CSVVGTARYNEQFF. CDR3 nucleotides: TGCAGCGTTGTAGGGACAGCGAGGTACAATGAGCAGTTCTTC.

The V and J genes are TRBV3-1 and TRBJ2-5; 9 bases line up with TRBD2. V dropped 1 base and J dropped 5; count of bases not matched to a gene: 8. The CDR3 has 16 residues. CDR1 LGHDT and CDR2 YNNKEL come from the germline V gene (reference sequence). The CDR3, as DNA: TGTGCCAGCAGCCAAGTCGGCGGGGGGGAATGGGAGACCCAGTACTTC. Translated: CASSQVGGGEWETQYF.

This clonotype was detected ten times or more. The gene calls are TRBV27 and TRBJ2-1; 13 bases agree with TRBD2. V shed 1 base, J shed 8 bases, and the junction held 8 bases outside the gene matches. CDR1 is MNHEY, CDR2 SMNVEV, per germline (reference sequence). The CDR3 extends over 17 amino acids. The CDR3 bases are TGTGCCAGCAGTTTATTAACTAGCGGGGGGGCCGCCCATGAGCAGTTCTTC. Translation gives CASSLLTSGGAAHEQFF.

Details on this clonotype: The junction departs from germline at one end; a sequencing error may be responsible. The chain is built from TRBV4-3 and TRBJ2-7; 7 positions match TRBD1. The CDR3 has 15 residues. The V gene's germline CDR1 is LGHNA and CDR2 YSLEER. In nucleotides, the CDR3 is TGCGCCGGCAGCCCGGACCGACAGGGTTCCTACGAGCAGTACTTC. Residues: CAGSPDRQGSYEQYF.

This clonotype was recorded a few times. The chain is built from TRBV7-6 and TRBJ1-3; D is possibly TRBD1 (5 bases). Germline lookup yields CDR1 SGHVS and CDR2 FNYEAQ. This CDR3 has 16 residues. The V end lost 4 bases, the J end lost 0 bases, and 13 bases lay between the germline ends. The CDR3: CASSSETAFSGNTIYF. DNA of the CDR3: TGTGCCAGCAGCTCGGAGACAGCTTTCTCTGGAAACACCATATATTTT.

Comments on this clonotype: A much larger clone differs from this one at a single base, so this may be a read error. The CDR3 DNA reads TGTGCCAGGGGTAGGACAGACATGAACACTGAAGCTTTCTTT. It codes for CARGRTDMNTEAFF. This chain uses TRBV2 with TRBJ1-1; maybe TRBD1 (6 bases). Trimming removed 9 bases from V and 0 bases from J, with 14 bases in between. CDR1 and CDR2 from the germline V gene are SNHLY and FYNNEI. This CDR3 has 14 residues.

This clonotype was seen at least ten times. This chain links TRBV9 with TRBJ1-1; maybe TRBD1 (6 bases). Trimming removed 0 bases at V and 6 bases at J, with 24 bases between. This CDR3 contains 18 residues. Germline CDR1 is SGDLS and CDR2 is YYNGEE. Written as DNA, the CDR3 is TGTGCCAGCAGCGTAGCTTACGGGGGGCCCCCTACCTACGCTGAAGCTTTCTTT. The encoded protein is CASSVAYGGPPTYAEAFF.

The chain couples TRBV5-6 to TRBJ1-2; no reliable D call. V gave up 5 bases and J gave up 0 bases, with 14 bases separating them. The CDR3 has 15 residues. Looked up from germline, CDR1 is SGHDT and CDR2 is YYEEEE. The CDR3: CASSLEQRANYGYTF. The CDR3 bases are TGTGCCAGCAGTCTCGAACAGAGAGCTAACTATGGCTACACCTTC.

The sample holds a few counts of this clonotype. This is likely a read error, given that the CDR3 carries no conserved phenylalanine or tryptophan at its end. The rearrangement joins TRBV28 to TRBJ2-7; 8 nucleotides agree with TRBD2. The trim removed 6 bases at V and 3 bases at J, leaving 4 bases unmatched. CDR3 size: 13 residues. CDR1 and CDR2 (germline): MDHEN, SYDVKM. The CDR3 region is CASSPAGDYEQYS. The DNA of the CDR3 is TGTGCCAGCAGCCCAGCGGGAGACTACGAGCAGTACTCC.

The V call is TRBV9, the J call TRBJ2-2, with 11 bases that match TRBD2. Germline V gene sequence: CDR1 SGDLS, CDR2 YYNGEE. V shed 4 bases, J shed 0 bases, and the junction held 5 bases outside the gene matches. This CDR3 is built from 17 residues. The CDR3, as DNA: TGTGCCAGCAGCCCAACTAGCGGGGGTCCGAACACCGGGGAGCTGTTTTTT. Translated: CASSPTSGGPNTGELFF.

This clonotype has more than one count but fewer than ten. The chain is built from TRBV6-5 and TRBJ1-1; the D is unclear. The length of the CDR3 is 15 residues. The germline gives CDR1 MNHEY, CDR2 SVGAGI. V was trimmed by 0 bases and J by 4 bases, leaving 12 bases between them. For the CDR3, the DNA is TGTGCCAGCAGTTACTCTGAAGGTTTGGTCACTGAAGCTTTCTTT. The encoded protein is CASSYSEGLVTEAFF.

The sample holds a few counts of this clonotype. This chain connects TRBV4-3 to TRBJ1-1; the D gene is possibly TRBD1 (5 bases). The CDR3 is made up of 18 amino acids. The ends were cut back, 0 bases at V and 3 bases at J, with 20 bases in the middle. Per germline, CDR1 LGHNA and CDR2 YSLEER. Here the CDR3 reads CASSQDQGPGSWDTEAFF. The CDR3 DNA reads as TGCGCCAGCAGCCAAGATCAAGGGCCAGGGTCGTGGGACACTGAAGCTTTCTTT.

Only a few counts were recorded for this clonotype. The chain is built from TRBV12-3 or TRBV12-4 and TRBJ2-1; D not certain. The V and J ends lost 3 bases and 11 bases respectively, with 8 bases between them. This CDR3 has 11 amino acids. The CDR3 region is CASSFARKQFF. For the CDR3, the DNA is TGTGCCAGCAGTTTCGCGCGGAAGCAGTTCTTC.

This clonotype appeared a few times. The chain is built from TRBV29-1 and TRBJ2-7; TRBD1 agrees at 7 bases. CDR1 and CDR2 from the germline V gene are SQVTM and ANQGSEA. This CDR3 comprises 12 residues. Germline trimming cut 6 bases from V and 2 bases from J; bases unmatched to any gene: 4. Here the CDR3 reads CSVGDSTYEQYF. CDR3 DNA: TGCAGCGTGGGGGACAGTACCTACGAGCAGTACTTC.

This clonotype was seen more than once but under ten times. The chain links TRBV20-1 to TRBJ2-1; D is undetermined. The CDR3 length is 13 residues. Per germline, CDR1 DFQATT and CDR2 SNEGSKA (reference sequence). V lost 6 bases, J lost 4 bases, and 13 bases lay in between. The CDR3 is CSAVPARYNEQFF. CDR3 coding DNA: TGCAGTGCCGTGCCTGCCAGATACAATGAGCAGTTCTTC.

V gene TRBV27 combines with J gene TRBJ1-6; D call uncertain. The CDR3 covers 14 residues. Germline values: CDR1 MNHEY, CDR2 SMNVEV (reference sequence). V was trimmed by 2 bases and J by 6 bases, leaving 8 bases between them. CDR3: CASSLSAGNSPLHF. CDR3 nucleotides: TGTGCCAGCAGTTTAAGTGCGGGTAATTCACCCCTCCACTTT.

This clonotype has a count of ten or more. The chain joins TRBV7-2 to TRBJ2-5, with TRBD2 matching over 9 bases. After removal of 5 bases from V and 5 bases from J, the junction contained 9 bases not matched to a gene. In germline, CDR1 is SGHTA, CDR2 FQGNSA. The length of the CDR3 is 15 residues. In DNA, the CDR3 is TGTGCCAGCAGCCTATCCCCTAGCGGGGCTGAGACCCAGTACTTC. This sequence encodes CASSLSPSGAETQYF. Filled out from reference TRBV7-2 and TRBJ2-5, the complete variable domain reads GAGVSQSPSNKVTEKGKDVELRCDPISGHTALYWYRQSLGQGLEFLIYFQGNSAPDKSGLPSDRFSAERTGGSVSTLTIQRTQQEDSAVYLCASSLSPSGAETQYFGPGTRLLVL.

This clonotype has ten or more counts. The chain employs TRBV29-1 and TRBJ2-2; D is undetermined. The CDR3 length is 13 residues. Deletions cut 3 bases from V and 2 bases from J, with 7 bases between. Germline V lookup: CDR1 SQVTM, CDR2 ANQGSEA. The CDR3 sequence is CSVDWANTGELFF. CDR3 coding DNA: TGCAGCGTTGATTGGGCCAACACCGGGGAGCTGTTTTTT.